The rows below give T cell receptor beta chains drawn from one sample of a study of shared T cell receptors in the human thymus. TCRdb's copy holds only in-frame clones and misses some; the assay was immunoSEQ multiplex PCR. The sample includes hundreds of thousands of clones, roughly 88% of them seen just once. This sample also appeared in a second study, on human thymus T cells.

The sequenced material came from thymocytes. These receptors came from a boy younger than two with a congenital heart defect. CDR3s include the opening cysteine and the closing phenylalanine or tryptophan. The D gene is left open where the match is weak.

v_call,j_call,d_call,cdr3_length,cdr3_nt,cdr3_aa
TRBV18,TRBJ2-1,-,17,TGTGCCAGCTCCCATTCCGACGGGAGTTCAACTTACAATGAGCAGTTCTTC,CASSHSDGSSTYNEQFF
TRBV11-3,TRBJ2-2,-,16,TGTGCCAGCAGCTGGGCGGGGGCGCGGAACACCGGGGAGCTGTTTTTT,CASSWAGARNTGELFF
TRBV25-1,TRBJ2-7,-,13,TGTGCCAGCAGTGCAAGACAAACGGGAGAGCAGTACTTC,CASSARQTGEQYF
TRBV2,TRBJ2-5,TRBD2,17,TGTGCCAGCAGCAGGACTAGCGGGCACCCTGGACAAGAGACCCAGTACTTC,CASSRTSGHPGQETQYF
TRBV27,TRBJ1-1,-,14,TGTGCCAGCAGTTTAGGCAGGGCCGGCACTGAAGCTTTCTTT,CASSLGRAGTEAFF
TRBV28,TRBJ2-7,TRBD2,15,TGTGCCAGCAGCACAGGGACTAGCGGGAGGGACGAGCAGTACTTC,CASSTGTSGRDEQYF
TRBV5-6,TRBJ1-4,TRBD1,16,TGTGCCAGCAGCCCCCCCGGGGCCAGGGGGCTCGAAAAACTGTTTTTT,CASSPPGARGLEKLFF
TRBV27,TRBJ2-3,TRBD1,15,TGTGCCAGCAGACCGACAGGGGTCGACACAGATACGCAGTATTTT,CASRPTGVDTDTQYF
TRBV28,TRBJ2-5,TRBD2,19,TGTGCCAGCAGCCATGGACTAGCGGGAAGCACCCCTTACCAAGAGACCCAGTACTTC,CASSHGLAGSTPYQETQYF
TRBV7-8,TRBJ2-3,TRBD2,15,TGTGCCAGCAGCTTACCGGCGGGAGGCCCAGATACGCAGTATTTT,CASSLPAGGPDTQYF
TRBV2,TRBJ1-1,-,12,TGTGCCAGCAGGAGAAGGGAGGCTGAAGCTTTCTTT,CASRRREAEAFF
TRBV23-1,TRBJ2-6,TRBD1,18,TGCGCCAGCAGTCACACAGGGGTCCAGAACTCTGGGGCCAACGTCCTGACTTTC,CASSHTGVQNSGANVLTF
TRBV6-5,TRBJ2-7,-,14,TGTGCCAGCGCCAGAGACAGGCTTCGGCACGAGCAGTACTTC,CASARDRLRHEQYF
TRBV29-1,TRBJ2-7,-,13,TGCAGCGTTGGGGACTTGGGGGGCTACGAGCAGTACTTC,CSVGDLGGYEQYF